This is a list of T cell receptor beta chains from one sample in a study of shared clonotypes between healthy human individuals. TCRdb's copy holds only in-frame clones and misses some; the assay was immunoSEQ multiplex PCR. There are about 2.1 million clones in the sample; roughly 95% occur only once, and 1.5% to 2% lies in the top ten. Sequencing was carried out using naive CD8+ T cells from PBMCs. The receptors were sampled from a man aged 18 to 35 in good health. Some clones in this sample may be carry-over from other donors' samples. The CDR3 runs from the conserved cysteine through the conserved F or W. Fields, in order: D gene, clone size, J gene, V gene, CDR3 DNA, CDR3 protein. The D gene is left open where the match is weak. Size is stated for part of the rows, as once, few or many counts, or as a class when the clone is expanded.

. | . | TRBJ2-3 | TRBV7-9 | TGTGCCAGCAGCTTAGGCGCGGGACCCACAGATACGCAGTATTTT | CASSLGAGPTDTQYF
TRBD2 | . | TRBJ2-7 | TRBV11-2 | TGTGCCAGCAGCTTCTCTAGCGGGAGAGCTTCCTACGAGCAGTACTTC | CASSFSSGRASYEQYF
TRBD1 | . | TRBJ2-6 | TRBV27 | TGTGCCATCGGACAGGGAGCCTCTGGGGCCAACGTCCTGACTTTC | CAIGQGASGANVLTF
TRBD1 | . | TRBJ1-1 | TRBV6-5 | TGTGCCAGCAGTTACGGACAGGGGAGTGACACTGAAGCTTTCTTT | CASSYGQGSDTEAFF
. | . | TRBJ2-5 | TRBV7-9 | TGTGCCAGCAGCTTTACAGGGGGGGAACAAGAGACCCAGTACTTC | CASSFTGGEQETQYF
TRBD1 | . | TRBJ2-7 | TRBV28 | TGTGCCAGCATCCAACCGGGACAGGGGTCATACGAGCAGTACTTC | CASIQPGQGSYEQYF
TRBD1 | . | TRBJ2-5 | TRBV5-4 | TGTGCCAGCAGCGTGACAGGGGGGAAAGAGACCCAGTACTTC | CASSVTGGKETQYF
. | many | TRBJ1-2 | TRBV5-1 | TGCGCCAGCAGCTTGGCCGGGCCAGGGGCGCATGGCTACACCTTC | CASSLAGPGAHGYTF
TRBD2 | . | TRBJ2-1 | TRBV10-1 | TGCGCCAGCAGTGAGCCCTCGACTAGCGGGATCTACGGGGGTGAGCAGTTCTTC | CASSEPSTSGIYGGEQFF
. | . | TRBJ2-7 | TRBV29-1 | TGCAGCGCCGAGCAACTTGGCGAGCAGTACTTC | CSAEQLGEQYF
. | . | TRBJ2-1 | TRBV5-4 | TGTGCCAGCAGCCCGGTTGGGGAAGGCAATGAGCAGTTCTTC | CASSPVGEGNEQFF
. | . | TRBJ1-5 | TRBV28 | TGTGCCAGCAGTTTCTCCAGGCTAAGTCAGCCCCAGCATTTT | CASSFSRLSQPQHF